This T cell receptor (beta chain) was documented in a study of shared clonotypes between healthy human individuals. Study-wide points: In having few donors, the study represented limited genetic and exposure-history diversity.

Using around 200 ng DNA, roughly 33,000 T cell genomes, the sorted-subset replicate PCRs were run. Original data processing: ImmunoSEQ yielded junction-only sequences lacking quality scores, so filtering differed. Repertoires were generated with immunoSEQ multiplex PCR, while TCRdb's copy carries only in-frame clones and drops some. D and trimming come from the DNA, and the V and J calls and clone size come from that table. The sample lists about 2 million clones; less than 95% were seen once. CDR1 is SNHLY, CDR2 FYNNEI, per germline. The J segment lost 3 bases and the V segment lost 2 bases, leaving 7 bases of the junction unmatched. The CDR3 runs to 16 residues. Worth noting for this clone: Its matching antigen is unknown.

Positive CCR7 selection of CD45RO-negative cells yielded the naive CD8 cells, and terminally differentiated effector memory CD45RA+ cells were excluded. The chain employs TRBV2 and TRBJ1-2; 9 nucleotides match TRBD1. Material for sequencing was naive CD8+ T cells sorted from blood. The sequence came from a man younger than 35 in good health. The DNA for the CDR3 is TGTGCCAGCAGTGAACGGACAGGGGCAACCCACTATGGCTACACCTTC. As protein: CASSERTGATHYGYTF.